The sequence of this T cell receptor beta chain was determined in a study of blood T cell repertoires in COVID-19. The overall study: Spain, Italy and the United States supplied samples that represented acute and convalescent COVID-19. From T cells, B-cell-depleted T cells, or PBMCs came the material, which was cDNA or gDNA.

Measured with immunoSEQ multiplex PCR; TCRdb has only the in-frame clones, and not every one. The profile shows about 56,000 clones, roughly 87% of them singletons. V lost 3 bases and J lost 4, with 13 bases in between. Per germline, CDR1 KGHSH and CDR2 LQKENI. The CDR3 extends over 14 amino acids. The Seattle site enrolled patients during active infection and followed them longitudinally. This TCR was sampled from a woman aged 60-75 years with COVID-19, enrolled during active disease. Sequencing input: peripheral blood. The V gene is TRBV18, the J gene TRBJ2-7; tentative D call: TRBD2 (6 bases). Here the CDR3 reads CASSPGTEVYEQYF. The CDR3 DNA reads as TGTGCCAGCTCACCCGGGACTGAGGTTTACGAGCAGTACTTC.